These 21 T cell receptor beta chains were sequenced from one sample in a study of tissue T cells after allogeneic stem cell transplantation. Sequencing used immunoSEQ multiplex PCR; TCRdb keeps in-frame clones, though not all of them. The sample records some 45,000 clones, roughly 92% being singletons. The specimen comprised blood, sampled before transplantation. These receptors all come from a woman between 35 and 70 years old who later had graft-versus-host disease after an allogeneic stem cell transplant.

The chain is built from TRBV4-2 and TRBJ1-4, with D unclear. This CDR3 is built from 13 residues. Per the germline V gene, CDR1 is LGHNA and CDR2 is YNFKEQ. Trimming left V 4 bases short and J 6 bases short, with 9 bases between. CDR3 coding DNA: TGTGCCAGCAGCCCTCCCGGGGATGAAAAACTGTTTTTT. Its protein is CASSPPGDEKLFF.

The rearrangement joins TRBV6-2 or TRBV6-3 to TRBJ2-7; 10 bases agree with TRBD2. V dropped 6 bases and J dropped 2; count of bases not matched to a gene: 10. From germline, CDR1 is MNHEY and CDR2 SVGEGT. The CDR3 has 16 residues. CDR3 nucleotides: TGTGCCAGCAGCCGGCCTAGCGGGAGTACTACCTACGAGCAGTACTTC. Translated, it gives CASSRPSGSTTYEQYF.

CDR3 residues: CASSPTSGNPEQYF. CDR3 DNA: TGTGCCAGCAGCCCCACTAGCGGGAACCCCGAGCAGTACTTC. The rearrangement uses TRBV3-1 (or the pseudogene TRBV3-2) and TRBJ2-7; 10 bases are shared with TRBD2. The CDR3 loop spans 14 amino acids. Germline-derived CDR1 and CDR2 are LGHDT and YNNKEL (reference sequence). V trimming: 4 bases; J trimming: 6 bases; junction bases outside the gene matches: 6.

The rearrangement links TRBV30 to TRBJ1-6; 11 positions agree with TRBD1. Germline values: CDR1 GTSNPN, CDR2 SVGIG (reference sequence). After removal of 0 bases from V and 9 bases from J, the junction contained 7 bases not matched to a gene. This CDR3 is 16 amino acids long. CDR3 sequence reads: CAWSVFGGTGGSPLHF. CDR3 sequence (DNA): TGTGCCTGGAGTGTATTCGGCGGGACAGGGGGTTCACCCCTCCACTTT.

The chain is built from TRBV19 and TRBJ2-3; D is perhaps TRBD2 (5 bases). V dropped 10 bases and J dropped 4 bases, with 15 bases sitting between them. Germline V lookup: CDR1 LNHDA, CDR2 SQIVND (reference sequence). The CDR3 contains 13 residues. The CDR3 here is CATRVGSPDTQYF. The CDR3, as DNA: TGTGCCACCAGAGTAGGGAGCCCAGATACGCAGTATTTT.

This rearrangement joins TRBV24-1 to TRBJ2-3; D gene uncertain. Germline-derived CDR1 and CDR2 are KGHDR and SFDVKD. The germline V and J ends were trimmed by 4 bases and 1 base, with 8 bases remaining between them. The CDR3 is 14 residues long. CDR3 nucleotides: TGTGCCACCAGTGAGACGACCGGCACAGATACGCAGTATTTT. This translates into CATSETTGTDTQYF.

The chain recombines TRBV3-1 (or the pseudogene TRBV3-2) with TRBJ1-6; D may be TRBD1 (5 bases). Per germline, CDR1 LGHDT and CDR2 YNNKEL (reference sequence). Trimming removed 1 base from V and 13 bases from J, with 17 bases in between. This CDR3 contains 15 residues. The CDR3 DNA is TGTGCCAGCAGCCAAGCCGAGGGCCCAGGGTTCCCCCTCCACTTT. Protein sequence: CASSQAEGPGFPLHF.

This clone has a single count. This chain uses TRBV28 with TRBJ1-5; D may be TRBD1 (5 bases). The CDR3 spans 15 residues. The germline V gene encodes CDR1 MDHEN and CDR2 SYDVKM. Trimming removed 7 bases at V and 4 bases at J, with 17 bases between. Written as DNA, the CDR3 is TGTGCCAGCAAACCGCCCAGGGTGGGGAATCAGCCCCAGCATTTT. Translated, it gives CASKPPRVGNQPQHF.

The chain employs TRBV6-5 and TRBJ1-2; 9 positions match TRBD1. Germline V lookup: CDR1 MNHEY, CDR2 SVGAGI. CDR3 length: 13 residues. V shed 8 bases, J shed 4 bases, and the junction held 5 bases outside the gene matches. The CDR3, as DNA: TGTGCCAGCTCCGGGACAGGGTTCTATGGCTACACCTTC. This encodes CASSGTGFYGYTF.

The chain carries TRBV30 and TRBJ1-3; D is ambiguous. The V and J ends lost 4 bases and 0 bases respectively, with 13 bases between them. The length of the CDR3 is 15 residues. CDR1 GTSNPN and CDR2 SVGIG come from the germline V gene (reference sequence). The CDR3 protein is CAWKPRGNSGNTIYF. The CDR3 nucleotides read TGTGCCTGGAAACCCCGGGGTAACTCTGGAAACACCATATATTTT.

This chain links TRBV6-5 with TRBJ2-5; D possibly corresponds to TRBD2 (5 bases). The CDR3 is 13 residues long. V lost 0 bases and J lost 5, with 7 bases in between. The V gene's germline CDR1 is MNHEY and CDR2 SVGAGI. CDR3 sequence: CASSYSRVETQYF. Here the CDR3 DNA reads TGTGCCAGCAGTTACTCGAGGGTGGAGACCCAGTACTTC.

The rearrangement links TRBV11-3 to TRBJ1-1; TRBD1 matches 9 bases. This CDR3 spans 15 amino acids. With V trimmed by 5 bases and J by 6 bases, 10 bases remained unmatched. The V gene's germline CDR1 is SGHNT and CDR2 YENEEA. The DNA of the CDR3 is TGTGCCAGCAGCCTTACAACAGGGGGCAGCTCTGAAGCTTTCTTT. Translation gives CASSLTTGGSSEAFF.

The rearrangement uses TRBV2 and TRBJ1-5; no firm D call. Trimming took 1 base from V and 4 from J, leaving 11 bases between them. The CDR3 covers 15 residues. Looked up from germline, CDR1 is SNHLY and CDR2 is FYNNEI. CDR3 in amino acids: CASSEGAPVNQPQHF. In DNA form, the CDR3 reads TGTGCCAGCAGTGAAGGGGCACCAGTTAATCAGCCCCAGCATTTT.

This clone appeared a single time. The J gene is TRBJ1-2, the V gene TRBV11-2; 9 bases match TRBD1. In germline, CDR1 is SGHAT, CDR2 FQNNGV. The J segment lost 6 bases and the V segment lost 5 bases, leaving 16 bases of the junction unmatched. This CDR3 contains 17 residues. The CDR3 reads CASSLKRTGAFKDGYTF. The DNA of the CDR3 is TGTGCCAGCAGCCTGAAACGGACAGGGGCTTTTAAGGATGGCTACACCTTC.

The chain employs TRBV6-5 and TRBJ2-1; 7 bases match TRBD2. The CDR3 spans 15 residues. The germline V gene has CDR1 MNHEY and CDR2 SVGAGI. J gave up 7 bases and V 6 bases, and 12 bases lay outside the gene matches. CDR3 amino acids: CASRVGREIGNEQFF. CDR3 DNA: TGTGCCAGCAGGGTTGGGCGGGAGATAGGGAATGAGCAGTTCTTC.

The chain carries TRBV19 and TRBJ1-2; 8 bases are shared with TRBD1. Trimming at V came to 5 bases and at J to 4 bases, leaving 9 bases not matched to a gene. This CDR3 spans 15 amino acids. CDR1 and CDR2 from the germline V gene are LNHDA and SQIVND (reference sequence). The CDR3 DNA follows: TGTGCCAGTAGTGTACACGGACAGGGAGCCTATGGCTACACCTTC. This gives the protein CASSVHGQGAYGYTF.

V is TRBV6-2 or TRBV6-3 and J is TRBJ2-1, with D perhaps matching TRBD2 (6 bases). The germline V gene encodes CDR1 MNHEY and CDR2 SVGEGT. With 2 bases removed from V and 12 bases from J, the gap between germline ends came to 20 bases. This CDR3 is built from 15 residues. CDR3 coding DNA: TGTGCCAGCAGTTACGAACTAGCCGACGGACCGGGGCAGTTCTTC. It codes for CASSYELADGPGQFF.

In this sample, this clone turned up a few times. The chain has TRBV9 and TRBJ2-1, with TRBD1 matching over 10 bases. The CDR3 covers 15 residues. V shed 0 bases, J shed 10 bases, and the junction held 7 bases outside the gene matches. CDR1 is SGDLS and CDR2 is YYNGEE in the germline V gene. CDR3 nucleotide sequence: TGTGCCAGCAGCGTAGGGGACAGGGGAGTTAGCGAGCAGTTCTTC. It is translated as CASSVGDRGVSEQFF.

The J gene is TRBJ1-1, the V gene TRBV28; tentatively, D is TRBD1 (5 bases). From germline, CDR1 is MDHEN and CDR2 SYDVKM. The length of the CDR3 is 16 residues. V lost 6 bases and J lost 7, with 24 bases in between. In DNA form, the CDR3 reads TGTGCCAGCAGGGACCCTCGGGGACGGGCCGTCAATGAAGCTTTCTTT. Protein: CASRDPRGRAVNEAFF.

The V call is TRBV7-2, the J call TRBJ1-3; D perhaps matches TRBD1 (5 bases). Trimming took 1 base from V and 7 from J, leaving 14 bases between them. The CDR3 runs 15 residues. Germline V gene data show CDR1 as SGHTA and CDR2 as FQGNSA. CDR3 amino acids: CASSLVGGLRNTIYF. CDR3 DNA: TGTGCCAGCAGCTTAGTGGGGGGTTTAAGGAACACCATATATTTT.

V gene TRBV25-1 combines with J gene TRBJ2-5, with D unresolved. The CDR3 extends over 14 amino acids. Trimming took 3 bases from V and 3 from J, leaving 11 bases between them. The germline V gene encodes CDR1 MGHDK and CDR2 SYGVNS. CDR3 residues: CASSEPGVEETQYF. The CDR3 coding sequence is TGTGCCAGCAGTGAGCCCGGAGTCGAAGAGACCCAGTACTTC.